This T cell receptor (beta chain) was documented in a study of blood T cells in healthy people across ages (dated by TCRdb to between 2015 and 2017). Study-wide context: Template switching captured roughly one uniquely barcoded TCR beta cDNA molecule per two T cells in model experiments. For two donors (one aged 18 to 30 and one aged 80 or older), the study analyzed two additional independent replicas of 1 million unique cDNA reads from the same blood draw. The study measured age-related changes in TCR beta repertoire diversity using deep sequencing normalized with unique cDNA molecular identifiers. Donors were grouped into four age groups: young (average approximately 15 years), middle-aged (roughly 40), aged (over 55) and long-lived (approximately 81). To avoid experimental bias, donors of different ages were randomly spread across the sequencing lanes.

This clonotype was seen a handful of times. Its antigen target is currently unknown. Base qualities are not provided; no much larger clone lies one nucleotide away. The library relied on 5' RACE. The sequencer listed for this sample is Illumina HiSeq 2500. A second roughly 6 to 12 cycle PCR used a sample-barcoded 5' primer and a J-beta primer mix. A template-switch 5' adaptor carrying 12 random nucleotides introduced a unique molecular identifier onto each TCR beta cDNA molecule. Each sample yielded at least 3 million CDR3-containing paired-end reads. First-strand cDNA was synthesized from all RNA with the Mint cDNA synthesis kit, primed by a TRBC-specific oligonucleotide. All cDNA was treated with uracil-DNA glycosylase and then went through a first 18-cycle PCR with the universal primers M1SS and BC2_uni_R. Processing in the source paper ran as follows. For normalization, 1 million high-quality reads, each with a distinct molecular identifier, were randomly selected from each sample. Instead of being binned into consensus sequences, reads that shared molecular identifiers were thrown out. CDR3 identification, clonotype clustering and error correction used MiTCR with a Q25 quality threshold and the strictest error-elimination algorithm. A nonparametric unseen species model using Euler transformation provided a lower-bound estimate of total TCR beta diversity. TCRdb reworked the public reads: Q25 trimming with fastp, MiXCR clone assembly, productive beta chains retained. A single entry per CDR3 protein holds the most common genes and DNA from its merged rows. TCRdb, not the authors, supplied the V and J calls. This sample gives 1.5 million to 2 million distinct CDR3 sequences in total; roughly 30% of them show up just once. The ten biggest clones cover about 11% of the sample.

The donors were 40 or so Caucasian individuals from Russia, aged 6 to 90 years, who were systemically healthy. Each donor gave about 9.7 milliliters of peripheral blood, drawn into EDTA-treated Vacutainer tubes. Ficoll-Paque density-gradient centrifugation was used to isolate PBMCs, with at least 7 million obtained per sample. Total RNA, at least 5 micrograms per sample, was extracted from PBMCs with Trizol reagent. The percentages of naive CD45RAhigh/CD27high T cells were determined by flow cytometry on a PBMC aliquot from every donor. Trimming leaves V shorter by 3 bases and J shorter by 4 bases, with the junction holding 12 bases beyond the gene matches. Inclusive of the bounding cysteine and phenylalanine, the CDR3 is 17 residues long. Only CDR3 DNA remains: 51 bases, in frame from the first base. CDR1 and CDR2 were assigned from the germline V gene as SGDLS and YYNGEE. On the study overall, not on this receptor specifically: A strong correlation was found between observed TCR beta diversity and the percentage of naive T cells measured by flow cytometry. Because profiling used bulk unsorted PBMCs, naive and antigen-experienced compartments could not be compared conclusively. Estimates of total diversity from one million sequenced T cells were regarded as lower bounds and underestimates. Because the CMV infection status of the donors was unknown, age-related changes in expanded clonotypes may potentially have been confounded. As age increased, observed TCR beta diversity per million T cells dropped in a roughly linear way, and a significant reduction was already evident by age around 41. Compared with the aged group, more naive CD4+ T cells, fewer expanded clones and increased TCR diversity were shown by the long-lived group, suggesting age selection.

The chain is encoded by TRBV9 joined to TRBJ2-3; TRBD2 agrees with 9 junctional bases. Sequenced input: blood. This sequence was found in a woman aged 30 to 39 in good health. The sequenced DNA: TGTGCCAGCAGCGCTGACTGGTCTAGCGGGGTCCCAGATACGCAGTATTTT. Translation gives CASSADWSSGVPDTQYF.